The sequence of this T cell receptor beta chain was determined in a study of T cell responses to AZD1222 COVID-19 vaccine. Study results and limitations: Close to half of all spike-specific TCRs reportedly target regions of the variants that are unmutated. Possibly, clonal diversity was underestimated; donors were largely white British and included more females. Baseline testing showed seropositivity in only five to seven AZD1222 recipients. Spike-specific TCR repertoires showed rising breadth and depth after two AZD1222 doses.

Libraries were prepared by immunoSEQ multiplex PCR; TCRdb keeps only in-frame clonotypes and omits some of them. Here the sample spans roughly 150,000 clones, around 88% being singletons. With regard to this clone: Its antigen remains unidentified.

The TCR sequence derives from an adult in good health. The sample here was peripheral blood, taken on day 0 of MenACWY control vaccination.

The chain's CDR3 is CASSPGWSGRQQHF. CDR3 bases: TGTGCCAGCAGCCCAGGATGGTCAGGTAGACAGCAGCATTTT. V usage is TRBV7-8 and J usage is TRBJ1-5, with TRBD1 as a possible D gene (5 bases). The V gene's germline CDR1 is SGHVS and CDR2 FQNEAQ. V lost 5 bases to trimming and J lost 13 bases, with 21 bases between them. CDR3 length equals 14 residues.